The next 27 T cell receptor beta chains were all read from a single sample in a study of graft-versus-host responses after intestinal transplantation. These receptors are not linked to any known antigen. Sequencing was performed with immunoSEQ multiplex PCR; in TCRdb, only in-frame clones are kept and a portion is missing. The sample lists some 70,000 clones, around 86% occurring once. This material consisted of unstimulated CD8+ T cells sorted from spleen or lymph node cells, taken before transplant. The receptor set was obtained from a human donor who was the organ donor for an intestinal transplant.

This clone was seen just once. V usage is TRBV9 and J usage is TRBJ1-1, with D perhaps TRBD1 (6 bases). Trimming left V 3 bases short and J 3 bases short, with 15 bases between. The CDR3 totals 15 residues. The V gene's germline CDR1 is SGDLS and CDR2 YYNGEE. Written as DNA, the CDR3 is TGTGCCAGCAGCGGGGGGCGCAACACGGACACTGAAGCTTTCTTT. Protein sequence: CASSGGRNTDTEAFF.

The V and J genes are TRBV6-4 and TRBJ2-1; D tentatively reads TRBD1 or TRBD2 (5 bases each). Germline assignment: CDR1 MRHNA and CDR2 SNTAGT. Trimming stripped 10 bases from V and 8 bases from J, with 27 bases between. This CDR3 comprises 16 residues. The CDR3 bases are TGTGCCACCCTGGGCCCGGGAACCTCAGGCAGGGATGAGCAGTTCTTC. It is translated as CATLGPGTSGRDEQFF.

V usage is TRBV15 and J usage is TRBJ2-1, with 8 bases lining up with TRBD1. CDR1 is LNHNV and CDR2 is YYDKDF in the germline V gene (reference sequence). The CDR3 length is 14 residues. Trimming removed 3 bases from V and 15 bases from J; junction bases left unmatched: 13. The CDR3 nucleotides are TGTGCCACCAGCAGGGAATTTAGGACAGGGAGCTTGTTCTTC. Translation gives CATSREFRTGSLFF.

V is TRBV6-5 and J is TRBJ2-1; D is unclear. With 4 bases removed from V and 4 bases from J, the gap between germline ends came to 5 bases. The germline gives CDR1 MNHEY, CDR2 SVGAGI. The CDR3 spans 12 residues. The CDR3 sequence is CASSSFYNEQFF. CDR3 nucleotides: TGTGCCAGCAGTTCCTTTTACAATGAGCAGTTCTTC.

The chain joins TRBV2 to TRBJ2-5; D unresolved. Germline assignment: CDR1 SNHLY and CDR2 FYNNEI. This CDR3 comprises 17 residues. V dropped 1 base and J dropped 0 bases, with 15 bases sitting between them. Written as DNA, the CDR3 is TGTGCCAGCAGTGAAGTCAAGGCGGTGGAGCACCAAGAGACCCAGTACTTC. Protein product: CASSEVKAVEHQETQYF. Full variable domain (outside the CDR3, taken from reference TRBV2 and TRBJ2-5): EPEVTQTPSHQVTQMGQEVILRCVPISNHLYFYWYRQILGQKVEFLVSFYNNEISEKSEIFDDQFSVERPDGSNFTLKIRSTKLEDSAMYFCASSEVKAVEHQETQYFGPGTRLLVL.

The J gene is TRBJ2-7, the V gene TRBV6-1; 8 bases match TRBD1. Trimming took 0 bases from V and 1 from J; bases not matched to a gene: 5. The CDR3 extends over 16 amino acids. Germline assignment: CDR1 MNHNS and CDR2 SASEGT. The CDR3 loop is CASSEALGTGSYEQYF. The CDR3 coding sequence is TGTGCCAGCAGTGAAGCTCTAGGGACAGGTTCCTACGAGCAGTACTTC.

The CDR3 here is CAWSPGVSGYEQYF. The CDR3 bases are TGTGCCTGGAGTCCCGGAGTAAGTGGGTACGAGCAGTACTTC. The chain recombines TRBV30 with TRBJ2-7; D gene uncertain. Deletions cut 2 bases from V and 4 bases from J, with 15 bases between. CDR1 and CDR2 from the germline V gene are GTSNPN and SVGIG (reference sequence). The CDR3 is 14 residues long.

The chain recombines TRBV10-3 with TRBJ2-7; D may be TRBD1 (6 bases). CDR3 length: 13 amino acids. The germline V gene encodes CDR1 ENHRY and CDR2 SYGVKD. V was pared by 11 bases and J by 0 bases, with 14 bases between. CDR3 residues: CASRQDNSYEQYF. The CDR3 nucleotides read TGTGCCTCTCGACAGGACAACTCCTACGAGCAGTACTTC.

This chain links TRBV4-1 with TRBJ1-1; possibly TRBD1 for D (6 bases). CDR1 and CDR2 from the germline V gene are MGHRA and YSYEKL. The CDR3 runs 17 residues. Trimming removed 4 bases from V and 0 bases from J, with 18 bases in between. For the CDR3, the DNA is TGCGCCAGCAGCCGACGAATGACAGGCGATATGAACACTGAAGCTTTCTTT. The encoded protein is CASSRRMTGDMNTEAFF.

The chain combines TRBV7-2 with TRBJ2-6; D is undetermined. V lost 1 base and J 0 bases, leaving 13 bases between the germline ends. CDR1 is SGHTA, CDR2 FQGNSA, per germline. CDR3 size: 18 residues. CDR3 nucleotide sequence: TGTGCCAGCAGCTTAGTAGGGCAGCTAAGCTCTGGGGCCAACGTCCTGACTTTC. Its translation is CASSLVGQLSSGANVLTF.

The V call is TRBV6-4, the J call TRBJ2-2, with a tentative D call TRBD2 (7 bases). Trimming pared 0 bases from V and 3 bases from J, leaving 11 bases between. Germline assignment: CDR1 MRHNA and CDR2 SNTAGT. This CDR3 is built from 16 residues. The DNA for the CDR3 is TGTGCCAGCAGTGACTCGGCGGGGGCCGACACCGGGGAGCTGTTTTTT. Protein sequence: CASSDSAGADTGELFF.

The rearrangement joins TRBV21-1 to TRBJ2-3; the DNA was not compared with TRBD2, the D call given in the table. TRBV21-1 is a pseudogene. The CDR3 sequence is 18 residues long. CDR3 protein: CASSKVFSLPSSTDTQYF. CDR3 DNA: TGTGCCAGCAGCAAAGTCTTTAGTCTACCCTCGTCCACAGATACGCAGTATTTT.

The chain employs TRBV7-9 and TRBJ2-3; possibly TRBD2 for D (5 bases). The CDR3 runs 14 residues. Per germline, CDR1 SEHNR and CDR2 FQNEAQ (reference sequence). The V end lost 4 bases, the J end lost 0 bases, and 8 bases lay between the germline ends. As DNA, the CDR3 is TGTGCCAGCAGCTCAAGGACTAGCACAGATACGCAGTATTTT. This encodes CASSSRTSTDTQYF.

The rearrangement uses TRBV7-9 and TRBJ2-7; maybe TRBD1 (6 bases). V was clipped by 4 bases and J by 2 bases, with 12 bases between them. The CDR3 sequence is 14 residues long. Germline loops: CDR1 SEHNR, CDR2 FQNEAQ (reference sequence). The CDR3: CASSSQGSTYEQYF. DNA of the CDR3: TGTGCCAGCAGCTCACAGGGCAGTACCTACGAGCAGTACTTC.

The chain links TRBV7-6 to TRBJ1-2, with D unclear. CDR1 and CDR2 (germline): SGHVS, FNYEAQ. The CDR3 has 11 residues. Trimming removed 5 bases from V and 10 bases from J, with 11 bases in between. The CDR3 DNA follows: TGTGCCAGCAGCGAATGGAACTTCTACACCTTC. Encoded protein: CASSEWNFYTF.

This clone appeared a single time. The chain is built from TRBV10-3 and TRBJ2-7, with 10 nucleotides matching TRBD2. The germline V gene has CDR1 ENHRY and CDR2 SYGVKD. J was trimmed by 6 bases and V by 3 bases; bases with no gene match: 2. The CDR3 runs to 13 residues. In DNA form, the CDR3 reads TGTGCCATCAGTGATCTAGCGGGGGTCGAGCAGTACTTC. It encodes CAISDLAGVEQYF.

V is TRBV6-1 and J is TRBJ1-2; possible D gene TRBD1, 5 bases. CDR1 is MNHNS, CDR2 SASEGT, per germline. The CDR3 spans 13 residues. V dropped 7 bases and J dropped 1 base, with 10 bases sitting between them. The CDR3 here is CASITGLNYGYTF. The CDR3 DNA sequence: TGTGCCAGCATTACAGGCCTTAACTATGGCTACACCTTC.

The chain carries TRBV27 and TRBJ2-5, with D possibly TRBD2 on 5 matching bases. Trimming left V 5 bases short and J 4 bases short, with 14 bases between. Germline V CDR1 and CDR2: MNHEY, SMNVEV (reference sequence). The CDR3 extends over 14 amino acids. The CDR3 DNA sequence: TGTGCCAGCAGTCCCTCACTAGGTGGAGAGACCCAGTACTTC. Its protein product is CASSPSLGGETQYF.

The V and J genes are TRBV5-6 and TRBJ2-7; 9 bases line up with TRBD1. This CDR3 contains 17 residues. V was clipped by 3 bases and J by 5 bases; unmatched bases: 15. Germline CDR1 is SGHDT and CDR2 is YYEEEE. CDR3 bases: TGTGCCAGCAGCTCCGTAAGGATAGGGGACAGGGACCACGAGCAGTACTTC. Protein: CASSSVRIGDRDHEQYF.

The genes are TRBV28 and TRBJ1-5; tentatively, D is TRBD1 (5 bases). Germline CDR1 MDHEN, CDR2 SYDVKM. V shed 1 base and J shed 0 bases, with 10 bases lying between them. The CDR3 covers 16 residues. The CDR3 DNA reads as TGTGCCAGCAGTTTATTGACAGACCATAGCAATCAGCCCCAGCATTTT. This gives the protein CASSLLTDHSNQPQHF. Variable domain in full (rest from reference TRBV28 and TRBJ1-5): DVKVTQSSRYLVKRTGEKVFLECVQDMDHENMFWYRQDPGLGLRLIYFSYDVKMKEKGDIPEGYSVSREKKERFSLILESASTNQTSMYLCASSLLTDHSNQPQHFGDGTRLSIL.

The J gene is TRBJ1-1, the V gene TRBV11-3; D unresolved. The germline V and J ends were trimmed by 6 bases and 1 base, with 6 bases remaining between them. The CDR3 length is 12 residues. Germline V gene lookup returns CDR1 SGHNT and CDR2 YENEEA. CDR3 bases: TGTGCCAGCAGGGGGTGGAACACTGAAGCTTTCTTT. Residues: CASRGWNTEAFF.

The J gene is TRBJ2-7, the V gene TRBV6-1; possibly TRBD2 for D (6 bases). Germline assignment: CDR1 MNHNS and CDR2 SASEGT. The CDR3 sequence is 11 residues long. The CDR3 DNA follows: TGTTCCACGGGGGTCTGGAACGAGCAGTACTTC. This codes for CSTGVWNEQYF.

The gene calls are TRBV5-4 and TRBJ2-2, with a tentative D call TRBD1 (5 bases). V was cut by 4 bases and J by 1 base, with 8 bases left in between. This CDR3 region has 14 residues. Germline V gives CDR1 SGHNT, CDR2 YYREEE (reference sequence). Here the CDR3 reads CASSLDRNTGELFF. The CDR3 coding sequence is TGTGCCAGCAGCCTCGACAGGAACACCGGGGAGCTGTTTTTT.

The rearrangement uses TRBV6-1 and TRBJ1-6; 7 bases are a match to TRBD1. The CDR3 is 14 amino acids. Unmatched junction bases numbered 2, after V lost 4 bases and J lost 5 bases. Germline CDR1 and CDR2: MNHNS and SASEGT. This CDR3 reads CASSVGQNNSPLHF. The CDR3 coding sequence is TGTGCCAGCAGTGTGGGACAGAATAATTCACCCCTCCACTTT.

V gene TRBV27 combines with J gene TRBJ2-2, with 10 bases lining up with TRBD1. CDR1 MNHEY and CDR2 SMNVEV come from the germline V gene (reference sequence). The length of the CDR3 is 14 residues. The V segment lost 3 bases and the J segment 6 bases; nucleotides outside the gene matches: 1. DNA of the CDR3: TGTGCCAGCAGTTTTGGGACAGGGGCCGGGGAGCTGTTTTTT. Protein product: CASSFGTGAGELFF.

This chain connects TRBV6-5 to TRBJ2-7; TRBD1 or TRBD2 may be the D gene (5 bases each). The CDR3 is 15 amino acids. CDR1 is MNHEY and CDR2 is SVGAGI in the germline V gene. V lost 6 bases and J 1 base, leaving 16 bases between the germline ends. This chain's CDR3 is CASSRGTLVSYEQYF. The CDR3 nucleotides are TGTGCCAGCAGCCGGGGCACGCTAGTTTCCTACGAGCAGTACTTC.

The table lists this clone with a few counts. The chain recombines TRBV6-9 with TRBJ2-5; D is ambiguous. Germline V lookup: CDR1 MNHGY, CDR2 SVAAGI. Trimming removed 3 bases from V and 4 bases from J, with 12 bases in between. The CDR3 loop spans 14 amino acids. In nucleotides, the CDR3 is TGTGCCAGCAGTTACGTAGCATTAATAGAGACCCAGTACTTC. It encodes CASSYVALIETQYF.